These 21 T cell receptor beta chains were sequenced from one sample in a study of cytotoxic CD8 clonotypes in ibrutinib-treated CLL. Repertoires were generated with immunoSEQ multiplex PCR, while TCRdb's copy carries only in-frame clones and drops some. Of roughly 250,000 clones listed, roughly 74% were seen once; the top ten hold just over 15%. The material was PBMCs, obtained after 24 months of ibrutinib treatment. The receptors shown here come from a human donor with chronic lymphocytic leukemia.

The chain has TRBV4-3 and TRBJ1-3; 8 bases align to TRBD1. Germline loops: CDR1 LGHNA, CDR2 YSLEER. This CDR3 region has 18 residues. V trimming: 3 bases; J trimming: 2 bases; junction bases outside the gene matches: 12. The CDR3 sequence: CASSQDLLPDRAGNTIYF. The CDR3 DNA reads as TGCGCCAGCAGCCAGGACTTGCTACCGGACAGGGCTGGAAACACCATATATTTT.

V and J are TRBV28 and TRBJ2-7; tentatively, D is TRBD2 (5 bases). Trimming left V 6 bases short and J 6 bases short, with 12 bases between. The germline V gene encodes CDR1 MDHEN and CDR2 SYDVKM. The CDR3 extends over 12 amino acids. Here the CDR3 reads CASRTRGGEQYF. The CDR3 DNA reads TGTGCCAGCAGAACTAGAGGCGGCGAGCAGTACTTC. Supplemented by reference TRBV28 and TRBJ2-7, the full variable domain reads DVKVTQSSRYLVKRTGEKVFLECVQDMDHENMFWYRQDPGLGLRLIYFSYDVKMKEKGDIPEGYSVSREKKERFSLILESASTNQTSMYLCASRTRGGEQYFGPGTRLTVT.

V is TRBV29-1 and J is TRBJ2-3, with D uncertain. The CDR3 has 14 amino acids. V lost 6 bases to trimming and J lost 0 bases, with 13 bases between them. Germline CDR1 SQVTM, CDR2 ANQGSEA. Here the CDR3 reads CSVTKTVSTDTQYF. The CDR3 nucleotides read TGCAGCGTCACCAAGACGGTTAGCACAGATACGCAGTATTTT.

This clone was picked up one time. The CDR3 loop is CASSQSRDKYNEQFF. CDR3 nucleotide sequence: TGCGCCAGCAGCCAATCCCGGGACAAGTACAATGAGCAGTTCTTC. This sequence joins TRBV4-1 and TRBJ2-1, with TRBD1 as a possible D gene (6 bases). This CDR3 spans 15 amino acids. Germline CDR1 and CDR2: MGHRA and YSYEKL. V shed 2 bases and J shed 4 bases, with 12 bases lying between them.

This chain joins TRBV7-9 and TRBJ2-1, with D maybe TRBD1 (6 bases). The CDR3 loop spans 13 amino acids. Germline V CDR1 and CDR2: SEHNR, FQNEAQ (reference sequence). The ends were cut back, 5 bases at V and 5 bases at J, with 10 bases in the middle. CDR3 DNA: TGTGCCAGCAGCCCGAGACAGGACAATGAGCAGTTCTTC. It translates to CASSPRQDNEQFF.

This clone was seen a handful of times. V is TRBV20-1 and J is TRBJ1-1; D call uncertain. Germline V gene data show CDR1 as DFQATT and CDR2 as SNEGSKA (reference sequence). Trimming took 0 bases from V and 8 from J, leaving 7 bases between them. The CDR3 runs 11 residues. The CDR3 bases are TGCAGTGCTAGAGATGGAGGGGAAGCTTTCTTT. This sequence encodes CSARDGGEAFF.

This chain links TRBV7-3 with TRBJ2-1; TRBD2 matches at 7 bases. This CDR3 has 15 amino acids. Losses at the gene ends were 0 bases for V and 6 bases for J; bases not matched to a gene: 5. Germline-derived CDR1 and CDR2 are SGHTA and FQGTGA. For the CDR3, the DNA is TGTGCCAGCAGCTTAACTGGCGGGAGTGGCAATGAGCAGTTCTTC. It yields the protein CASSLTGGSGNEQFF.

This chain uses TRBV9 with TRBJ2-1; a possible D gene is TRBD1 (6 bases). V lost 4 bases and J 7 bases, leaving 12 bases between the germline ends. Germline V CDR1 and CDR2: SGDLS, YYNGEE. The CDR3 totals 13 residues. The DNA for the CDR3 is TGTGCCAGCAGCATCACAGGGATTAATGAGCAGTTCTTC. It is translated as CASSITGINEQFF.

This chain links TRBV7-8 with TRBJ2-7; 8 positions match TRBD2. The CDR3 extends over 15 amino acids. Germline V gene data show CDR1 as SGHVS and CDR2 as FQNEAQ. J lost 3 bases, V lost 6 bases, and 10 bases had no gene match. As DNA, the CDR3 is TGTGCCAGCAGGTCCGGGACTAGATCAATCTACGAGCAGTACTTC. Residues: CASRSGTRSIYEQYF.

The V call is TRBV29-1, the J call TRBJ1-5, with D unclear. Germline CDR1 reads SQVTM; CDR2 reads ANQGSEA. Deletions cut 4 bases from V and 4 bases from J, with 11 bases between. CDR3 length: 13 amino acids. The CDR3 DNA follows: TGCAGCGTTGGTGGTTTTGGGAATCAGCCCCAGCATTTT. Translating it yields CSVGGFGNQPQHF. Based on the CDR3 plus reference TRBV29-1 and TRBJ1-5, the full variable domain is SAVISQKPSRDICQRGTSLTIQCQVDSQVTMMFWYRQQPGQSLTLIATANQGSEATYESGFVIDKFPISRPNLTFSTLTVSNMSPEDSSIYLCSVGGFGNQPQHFGDGTRLSIL.

The chain uses TRBV4-3 and TRBJ2-1; 7 bases are shared with TRBD2. The J segment lost 8 bases and the V segment lost 1 base, leaving 8 bases of the junction unmatched. CDR1 is LGHNA, CDR2 YSLEER, per germline. The CDR3 is 15 residues long. The CDR3 protein is CASSQGGGSLDEQFF. CDR3 nucleotides: TGCGCCAGCAGCCAAGGCGGCGGGAGTCTCGATGAGCAGTTCTTC.

The V and J genes are TRBV7-9 and TRBJ1-2, with D maybe TRBD1 (5 bases). With 1 base removed from V and 8 bases from J, the gap between germline ends came to 14 bases. Germline V lookup: CDR1 SEHNR, CDR2 FQNEAQ (reference sequence). This CDR3 is 14 amino acids long. The CDR3 is CASSLVWGSQGYTF. CDR3 in DNA: TGTGCCAGCAGCTTAGTATGGGGGTCACAGGGCTACACCTTC. Together with reference TRBV7-9 and TRBJ1-2, the CDR3 gives the full variable domain: DTGVSQNPRHKITKRGQNVTFRCDPISEHNRLYWYRQTLGQGPEFLTYFQNEAQLEKSRLLSDRFSAERPKGSFSTLEIQRTEQGDSAMYLCASSLVWGSQGYTFGSGTRLTVV.

This clone was seen a few times. Other DNA sequences within the sample encode an identical CDR3. The chain has TRBV29-1 and TRBJ1-2; no firm D call. Germline loops: CDR1 SQVTM, CDR2 ANQGSEA. The CDR3 is 13 amino acids. This CDR3 is CSVSGRGRDGYTF. DNA of the CDR3: TGCAGTGTTTCGGGCCGAGGTCGGGATGGCTACACCTTC.

The chain couples TRBV30 to TRBJ2-7; TRBD2 matches at 12 bases. Germline V CDR1 and CDR2: GTSNPN, SVGIG (reference sequence). The CDR3 covers 18 residues. The V gene end was trimmed by 2 bases and the J gene end by 0 bases; junction bases not matched to a gene: 11. The CDR3 here is CAWSRAGTSGPSSYEQYF. Written as DNA, the CDR3 is TGTGCCTGGAGTAGAGCCGGGACTAGCGGGCCCAGCTCCTACGAGCAGTACTTC.

In this sample, this clone turned up a few times. Compared with germline, one end of the junction differs, possibly owing to a read error. The V gene is TRBV7-7, the J gene TRBJ2-5, with D hard to call. Germline CDR1 reads SSHAT; CDR2 reads FNYEAQ (reference sequence). The CDR3 spans 14 residues. CDR3 region: CASSLSYRVETQYF. The CDR3 DNA reads TGTGCTAGCAGCTTGTCCTACCGCGTTGAGACCCAGTACTTC.

This chain connects TRBV25-1 to TRBJ2-2; 9 bases match TRBD1. This CDR3 has 13 amino acids. The trim removed 4 bases at V and 9 bases at J, leaving 3 bases unmatched. In germline, CDR1 is MGHDK, CDR2 SYGVNS. The CDR3 sequence is CASSGQGGRELFF. The CDR3 DNA sequence: TGTGCCAGCAGTGGACAGGGGGGCCGGGAGCTGTTTTTT.

The chain employs TRBV6-5 and TRBJ2-7, with a possible D match to TRBD1 (5 bases). The V gene's germline CDR1 is MNHEY and CDR2 SVGAGI. V lost 2 bases, J lost 0 bases, and 5 bases lay in between. The CDR3 runs 13 residues. The CDR3 DNA follows: TGTGCCAGCAGTTACGGGGCCTCCTACGAGCAGTACTTC. Translation: CASSYGASYEQYF.

The V and J genes are TRBV7-3 and TRBJ2-1, with D uncertain. With 0 bases removed from V and 3 bases from J, the gap between germline ends came to 6 bases. Germline V lookup: CDR1 SGHTA, CDR2 FQGTGA. The CDR3 covers 14 residues. CDR3 region: CASSLTADYNEQFF. DNA for the CDR3: TGTGCCAGCAGCTTAACGGCAGACTACAATGAGCAGTTCTTC. Together with reference TRBV7-3 and TRBJ2-1, the CDR3 gives the full variable domain: GAGVSQTPSNKVTEKGKYVELRCDPISGHTALYWYRQSLGQGPEFLIYFQGTGAADDSGLPNDRFFAVRPEGSVSTLKIQRTERGDSAVYLCASSLTADYNEQFFGPGTRLTVL.

The V call is TRBV7-2, the J call TRBJ2-5; D is tentatively TRBD1 or TRBD2 (6 bases each). This CDR3 contains 19 residues. The V gene lost 6 bases and the J gene lost 1 base, with 27 bases spanning the gap. CDR1 is SGHTA, CDR2 FQGNSA, per germline. The CDR3 loop is CASSSAPAGGPTFQETQYF. CDR3 DNA: TGTGCCAGCAGTTCCGCCCCGGCCGGGGGCCCGACCTTCCAAGAGACCCAGTACTTC.

The rearrangement joins TRBV27 to TRBJ2-7, with D unclear. Germline-derived CDR1 and CDR2 are MNHEY and SMNVEV (reference sequence). V lost 2 bases and J 5 bases, leaving 19 bases between the germline ends. The CDR3 runs to 16 residues. The CDR3 region is CASSLGPFLVTNEQYF. DNA for the CDR3: TGTGCCAGCAGTTTAGGGCCCTTCCTAGTAACGAACGAGCAGTACTTC.

This chain connects TRBV27 to TRBJ1-2; D might be TRBD1 (5 bases). The germline CDR1 and CDR2 sequences are MNHEY and SMNVEV (reference sequence). This CDR3 is 14 amino acids long. The V end lost 4 bases, the J end lost 4 bases, and 13 bases lay between the germline ends. CDR3: CASSSAGRVYGYTF. CDR3 nucleotide sequence: TGTGCCAGCAGTTCGGCGGGGCGCGTCTATGGCTACACCTTC.